This T cell receptor beta chain is drawn from a study of post-analysis software for immune sequencing data. Study information: Disease courses included relapsing-remitting, secondary progressive and progressive-relapsing multiple sclerosis.

cDNA libraries of TCR beta carried unique molecular identifiers. MiXCR, applied by TCRdb to the PCR reads, yields one record per CDR3 protein. The sample contains 750,000 to 950,000 distinct CDR3 sequences, approximately 53% of which appear only once. Notes on this clonotype: The target antigen is unknown.

Overall study results and limits: Comparison with controls showed significantly lower normalized Chao1 diversity in multiple sclerosis patients. Four to six TRBV segments, including TRBV5-6, TRBV5-1 and TRBV20-1, were more frequent in patients than controls.

V was clipped by 4 bases and J by 6 bases, with 8 bases between them. Germline V gives CDR1 SGDLS, CDR2 YYNGEE. This CDR3 contains 12 residues. Sequenced: blood. The rearrangement links TRBV9 to TRBJ2-1; D is ambiguous. This TCR was recovered from a girl aged 5-17 years with multiple sclerosis. The CDR3 region is CASSYRLNEQFF. As DNA, the CDR3 is TGTGCCAGCAGCTATCGACTCAATGAGCAGTTCTTC.